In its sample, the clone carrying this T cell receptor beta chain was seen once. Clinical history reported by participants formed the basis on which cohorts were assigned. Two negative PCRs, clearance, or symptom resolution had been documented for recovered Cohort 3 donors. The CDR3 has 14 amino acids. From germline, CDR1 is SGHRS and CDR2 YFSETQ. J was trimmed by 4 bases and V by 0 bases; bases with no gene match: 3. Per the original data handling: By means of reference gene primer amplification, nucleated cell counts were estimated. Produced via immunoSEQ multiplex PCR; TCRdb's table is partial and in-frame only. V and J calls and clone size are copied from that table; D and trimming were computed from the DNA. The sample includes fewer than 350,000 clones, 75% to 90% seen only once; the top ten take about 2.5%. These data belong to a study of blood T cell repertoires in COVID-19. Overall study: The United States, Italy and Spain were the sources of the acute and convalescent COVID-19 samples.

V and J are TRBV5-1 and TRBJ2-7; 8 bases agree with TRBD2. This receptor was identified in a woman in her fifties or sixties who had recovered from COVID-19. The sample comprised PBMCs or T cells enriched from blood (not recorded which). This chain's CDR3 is CASSLDGRGYEQYF. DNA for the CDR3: TGCGCCAGCAGCTTGGACGGGAGGGGATACGAGCAGTACTTC.